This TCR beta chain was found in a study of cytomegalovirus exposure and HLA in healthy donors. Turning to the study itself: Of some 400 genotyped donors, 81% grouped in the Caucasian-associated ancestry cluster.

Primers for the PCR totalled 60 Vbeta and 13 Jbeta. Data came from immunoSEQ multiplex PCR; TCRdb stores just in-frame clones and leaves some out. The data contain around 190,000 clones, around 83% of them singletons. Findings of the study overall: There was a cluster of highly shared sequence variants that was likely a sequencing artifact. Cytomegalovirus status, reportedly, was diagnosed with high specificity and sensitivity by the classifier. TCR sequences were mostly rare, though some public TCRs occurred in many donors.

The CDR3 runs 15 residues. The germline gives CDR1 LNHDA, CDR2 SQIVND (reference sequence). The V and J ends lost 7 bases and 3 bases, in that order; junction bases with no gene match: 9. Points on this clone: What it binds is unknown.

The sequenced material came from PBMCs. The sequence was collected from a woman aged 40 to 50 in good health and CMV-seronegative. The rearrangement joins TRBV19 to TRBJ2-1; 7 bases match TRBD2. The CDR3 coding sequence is TGTGCCAGTACTGAGGCCCAGCGGGACTACAATGAGCAGTTCTTC. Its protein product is CASTEAQRDYNEQFF.